This paragraph reports one TCR beta chain. Authors' data handling: For nucleated cells, counts were estimated from reference gene primer amplification. The method was immunoSEQ multiplex PCR; TCRdb's version includes in-frame clones alone and lacks a portion of them. V and J calls plus clone size are reproduced from that table; the DNA served to infer D and trimming. Here the sample spans 150,000 to 200,000 clones, about three quarters being singletons. Seattle-derived patients entered the study during active infection and were followed longitudinally. This sample is drawn from a study of blood T cell repertoires in COVID-19. Study summary: The United States, Italy and Spain provided the acute and convalescent COVID-19 samples. Nucleic acid was either cDNA or gDNA, and it came from T cells, B-cell-depleted T cells, or PBMCs.

J gave up 3 bases and V 3 bases, and 9 bases lay outside the gene matches. CDR1 ENHRY and CDR2 SYGVKD come from the germline V gene. The CDR3 runs 16 residues. The sample comprised peripheral blood. The TCR comes from a woman at least 80 years old with COVID-19, enrolled during active disease. V is TRBV10-3 and J is TRBJ2-7; 9 positions agree with TRBD2. The CDR3 is CAISDGGGRASYEQYF. CDR3 DNA sequence: TGTGCCATCAGTGATGGGGGCGGGAGGGCTAGCTACGAGCAGTACTTC.